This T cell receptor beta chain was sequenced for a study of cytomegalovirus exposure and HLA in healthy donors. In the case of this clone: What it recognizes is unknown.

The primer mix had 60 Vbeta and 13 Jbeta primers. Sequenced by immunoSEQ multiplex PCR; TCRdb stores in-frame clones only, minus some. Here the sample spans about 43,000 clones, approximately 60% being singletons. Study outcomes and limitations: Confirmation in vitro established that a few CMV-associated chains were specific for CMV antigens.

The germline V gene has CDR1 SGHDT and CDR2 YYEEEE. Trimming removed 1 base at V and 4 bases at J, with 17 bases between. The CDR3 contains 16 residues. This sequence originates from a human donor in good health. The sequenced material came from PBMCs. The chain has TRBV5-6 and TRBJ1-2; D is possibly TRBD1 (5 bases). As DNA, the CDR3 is TGTGCCAGCAGCTTGCTTTTCCAGGGTGGTGTCTATGGCTACACCTTC. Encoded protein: CASSLLFQGGVYGYTF.